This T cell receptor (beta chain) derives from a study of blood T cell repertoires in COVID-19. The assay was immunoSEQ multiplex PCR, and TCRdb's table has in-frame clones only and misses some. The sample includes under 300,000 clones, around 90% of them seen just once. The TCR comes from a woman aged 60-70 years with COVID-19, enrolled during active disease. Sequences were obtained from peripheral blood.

In nucleotides, the CDR3 is TGTGCCAGCAGCCAAAGCAGGGGCGGGACCGGGGAGCTGTTTTTT. It is translated as CASSQSRGGTGELFF. This rearrangement joins TRBV7-2 to TRBJ2-2; the D gene is possibly TRBD1 (6 bases). The CDR3 loop spans 15 amino acids. The V end was cut by 5 bases, the J end by 5 bases, with 15 bases between. Germline V CDR1 and CDR2: SGHTA, FQGNSA.